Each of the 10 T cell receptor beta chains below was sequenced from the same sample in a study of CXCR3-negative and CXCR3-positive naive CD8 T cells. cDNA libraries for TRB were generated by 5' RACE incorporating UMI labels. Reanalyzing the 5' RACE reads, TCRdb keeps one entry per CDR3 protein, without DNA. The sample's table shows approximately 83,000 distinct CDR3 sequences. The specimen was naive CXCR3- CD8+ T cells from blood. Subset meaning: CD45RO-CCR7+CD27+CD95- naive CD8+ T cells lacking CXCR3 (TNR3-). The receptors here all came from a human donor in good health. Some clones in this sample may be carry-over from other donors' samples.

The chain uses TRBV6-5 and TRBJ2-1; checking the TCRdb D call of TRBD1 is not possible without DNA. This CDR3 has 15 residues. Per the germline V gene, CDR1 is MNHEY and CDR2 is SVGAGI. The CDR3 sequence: CASSKTGEPYNEQFF.

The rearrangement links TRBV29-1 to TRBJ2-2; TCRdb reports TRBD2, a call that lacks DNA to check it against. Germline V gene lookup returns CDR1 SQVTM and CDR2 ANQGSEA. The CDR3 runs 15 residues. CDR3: CSVAPAGSNTGELFF.

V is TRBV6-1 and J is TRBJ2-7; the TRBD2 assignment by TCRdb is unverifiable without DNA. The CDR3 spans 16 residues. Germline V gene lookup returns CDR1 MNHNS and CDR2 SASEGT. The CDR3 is CASSERTSGSSGEQYF.

Here the CDR3 reads CASSEDDRLETQYF. The J gene is TRBJ2-5, the V gene TRBV2; there is no DNA to check the TCRdb D call of TRBD1. CDR1 is SNHLY and CDR2 is FYNNEI in the germline V gene. CDR3 size: 14 residues.

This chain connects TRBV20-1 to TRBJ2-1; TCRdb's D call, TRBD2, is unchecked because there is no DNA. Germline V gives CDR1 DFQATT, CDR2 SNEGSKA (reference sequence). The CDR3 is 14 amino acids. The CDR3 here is CSARGLAGGYEQFF.

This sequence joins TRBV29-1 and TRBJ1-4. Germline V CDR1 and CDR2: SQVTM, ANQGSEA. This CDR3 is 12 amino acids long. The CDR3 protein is CSVWDYNEKLFF. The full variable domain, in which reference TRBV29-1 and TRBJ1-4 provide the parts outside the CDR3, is SAVISQKPSRDICQRGTSLTIQCQVDSQVTMMFWYRQQPGQSLTLIATANQGSEATYESGFVIDKFPISRPNLTFSTLTVSNMSPEDSSIYLCSVWDYNEKLFFGSGTQLSVL.

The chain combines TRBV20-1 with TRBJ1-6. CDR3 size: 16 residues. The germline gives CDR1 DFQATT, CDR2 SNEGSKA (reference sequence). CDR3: CSARVQVDSYNSPLHF.

This CDR3 reads CASSQGSGEQYF. This rearrangement joins TRBV4-1 to TRBJ2-7. The CDR3 is 12 amino acids. Per the germline V gene, CDR1 is MGHRA and CDR2 is YSYEKL.

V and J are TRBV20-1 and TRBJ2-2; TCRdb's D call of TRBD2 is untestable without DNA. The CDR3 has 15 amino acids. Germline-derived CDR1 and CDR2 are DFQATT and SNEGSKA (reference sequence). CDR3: CSARVPGLDTGELFF.

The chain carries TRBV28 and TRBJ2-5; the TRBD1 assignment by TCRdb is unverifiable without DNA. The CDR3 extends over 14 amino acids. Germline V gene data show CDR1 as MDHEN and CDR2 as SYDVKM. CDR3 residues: CASSGQAYQETQYF.